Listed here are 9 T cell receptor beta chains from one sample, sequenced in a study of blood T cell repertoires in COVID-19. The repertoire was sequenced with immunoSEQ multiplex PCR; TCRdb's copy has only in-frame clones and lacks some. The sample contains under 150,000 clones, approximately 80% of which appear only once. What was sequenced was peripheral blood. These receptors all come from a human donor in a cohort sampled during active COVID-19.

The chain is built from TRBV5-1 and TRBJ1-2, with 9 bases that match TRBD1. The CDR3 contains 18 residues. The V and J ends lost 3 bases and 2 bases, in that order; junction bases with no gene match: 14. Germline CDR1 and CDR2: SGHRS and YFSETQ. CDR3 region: CASSSAPLRDRANYGYTF. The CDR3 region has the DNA TGCGCCAGCAGCTCAGCCCCCCTCCGGGACAGGGCGAACTATGGCTACACCTTC.

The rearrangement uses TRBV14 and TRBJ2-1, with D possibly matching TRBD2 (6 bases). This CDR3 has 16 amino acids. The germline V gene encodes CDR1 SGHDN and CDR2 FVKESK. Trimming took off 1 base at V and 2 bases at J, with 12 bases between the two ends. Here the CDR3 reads CASSQVRGSAYNEQFF. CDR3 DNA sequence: TGTGCCAGCAGCCAAGTGCGGGGTAGCGCCTACAATGAGCAGTTCTTC.

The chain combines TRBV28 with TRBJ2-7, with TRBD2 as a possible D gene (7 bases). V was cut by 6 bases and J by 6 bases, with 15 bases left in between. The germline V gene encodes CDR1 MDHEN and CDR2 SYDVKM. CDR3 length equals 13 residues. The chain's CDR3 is CASRGGGPIEQYF. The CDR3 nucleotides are TGTGCCAGCAGAGGGGGGGGGCCAATCGAGCAGTACTTC.

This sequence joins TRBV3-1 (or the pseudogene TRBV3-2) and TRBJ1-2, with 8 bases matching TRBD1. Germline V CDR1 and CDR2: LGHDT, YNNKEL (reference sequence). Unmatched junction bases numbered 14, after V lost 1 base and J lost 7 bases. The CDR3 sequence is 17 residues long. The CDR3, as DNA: TGTGCCAGCAGCCAAGCTCAGACAGGGGTTAAAGTTGGTGGCTACACCTTC. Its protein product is CASSQAQTGVKVGGYTF.

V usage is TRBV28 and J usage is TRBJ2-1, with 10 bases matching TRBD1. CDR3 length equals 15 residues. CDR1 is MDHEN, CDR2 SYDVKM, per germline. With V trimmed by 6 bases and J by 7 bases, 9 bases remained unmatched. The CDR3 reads CASSLGQGIGNEQFF. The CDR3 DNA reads TGTGCCAGCAGCCTGGGACAGGGGATAGGGAATGAGCAGTTCTTC.

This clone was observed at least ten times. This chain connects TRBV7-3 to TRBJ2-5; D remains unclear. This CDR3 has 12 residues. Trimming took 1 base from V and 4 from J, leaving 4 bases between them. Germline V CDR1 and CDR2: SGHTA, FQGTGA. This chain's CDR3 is CASSLNGETQYF. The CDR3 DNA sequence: TGTGCCAGCAGCTTAAACGGAGAGACCCAGTACTTC.

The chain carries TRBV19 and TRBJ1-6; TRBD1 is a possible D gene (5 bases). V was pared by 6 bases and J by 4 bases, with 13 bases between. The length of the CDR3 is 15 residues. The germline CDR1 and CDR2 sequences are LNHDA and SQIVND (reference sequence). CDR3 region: CASSLKAGYNSPLHF. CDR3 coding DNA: TGTGCCAGTAGCCTTAAAGCAGGGTATAATTCACCCCTCCACTTT.

CDR3 protein: CAWSVQGHQNTIYF. CDR3 in DNA: TGTGCCTGGAGTGTACAGGGCCATCAAAACACCATATATTTT. The chain combines TRBV30 with TRBJ1-3; possibly TRBD1 for D (6 bases). The CDR3 covers 14 residues. The V and J ends lost 0 bases and 6 bases respectively, with 12 bases between them. CDR1 is GTSNPN and CDR2 is SVGIG in the germline V gene (reference sequence).

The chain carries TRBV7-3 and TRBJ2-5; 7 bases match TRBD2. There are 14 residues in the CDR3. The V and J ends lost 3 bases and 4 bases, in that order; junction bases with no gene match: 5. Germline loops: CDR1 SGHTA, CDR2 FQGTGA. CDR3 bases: TGTGCCAGCAGCTTTGTGCCTAGCGGAGAGACCCAGTACTTC. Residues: CASSFVPSGETQYF.